These 10 T cell receptor beta chains came from one sample sequenced in a study of CD8 T cells in Susac syndrome. An input of about 0.45 to 1 ug of RNA was subjected to reverse transcription using random hexamers. Using its own MiXCR run on the immunoSEQ multiplex PCR reads, TCRdb lists one record per CDR3 protein. The profile shows about 120,000 distinct CDR3 sequences, more than 90% of them singletons. The sequenced sample was CD8+ T cells from PBMCs. All receptors derive from a human donor with Susac syndrome.

The rearrangement uses TRBV30 and TRBJ2-2; TRBD2 agrees at 15 bases. The V segment lost 8 bases and the J segment 7 bases; nucleotides outside the gene matches: 26. This CDR3 has 21 amino acids. The V gene's germline CDR1 is GTSNPN and CDR2 SVGIG (reference sequence). The CDR3 DNA reads TGTGCCACGGATGATTACGAGGGTCCGGGACTAGCGGGAGGAGCCCACGGGGAGCTGTTTTTT. Translation gives CATDDYEGPGLAGGAHGELFF.

This rearrangement joins TRBV7-6 to TRBJ1-2; no clear D gene. This CDR3 is 14 amino acids long. Germline V gene sequence: CDR1 SGHVS, CDR2 FNYEAQ. With 5 bases removed from V and 4 bases from J, the gap between germline ends came to 14 bases. The CDR3 coding sequence is TGTGCCAGCAGCCAGGACTTTAAGGGCTATGGCTACACCTTC. This gives the protein CASSQDFKGYGYTF.

This clonotype was observed a single time. This CDR3 reads CASSHAGESYEQYF. The CDR3 DNA is TGTGCCAGCAGCCACGCAGGGGAGTCCTACGAGCAGTACTTC. J is TRBJ2-7 and V is TRBV6-5; D is perhaps TRBD1 (6 bases). Germline assignment: CDR1 MNHEY and CDR2 SVGAGI. V gave up 6 bases and J gave up 1 base, with 13 bases separating them. CDR3 length equals 14 residues.

The chain recombines TRBV6-1 with TRBJ2-6; the D call may be TRBD1 or TRBD2 (5 bases each). This CDR3 comprises 17 residues. CDR1 and CDR2 from the germline V gene are MNHNS and SASEGT. V was shortened by 6 bases and J by 2 bases, with 17 bases between the two germline ends. CDR3 bases: TGTGCCAGCAGCCGGGGCCCGACCCCTGCTGGGGCCAACGTCCTGACTTTC. Protein product: CASSRGPTPAGANVLTF.

The V gene is TRBV13, the J gene TRBJ2-2; 9 bases fit TRBD1. CDR1 and CDR2 (germline): PRHDT, FYEKMQ (reference sequence). The CDR3 totals 16 residues. After removal of 7 bases from V and 6 bases from J, the junction contained 12 bases not matched to a gene. This CDR3 reads CASTNSGTGMSGELFF. The CDR3, as DNA: TGTGCCAGCACCAATTCGGGGACAGGGATGTCCGGGGAGCTGTTTTTT. The whole variable domain, filled in from reference TRBV13 and TRBJ2-2, reads AAGVIQSPRHLIKEKRETATLKCYPIPRHDTVYWYQQGPGQDPQFLISFYEKMQSDKGSIPDRFSAQQFSDYHSELNMSSLELGDSALYFCASTNSGTGMSGELFFGEGSRLTVL.

V usage is TRBV18 and J usage is TRBJ1-6; TRBD1 agrees at 8 bases. The germline CDR1 and CDR2 sequences are KGHSH and LQKENI. J lost 10 bases, V lost 1 base, and 18 bases had no gene match. The CDR3 runs to 19 residues. The CDR3, as DNA: TGTGCCAGCTCACCACGTCGCAGGGGGCCTACTGGTTCATACTCACCCCTCCACTTT. Translating gives CASSPRRRGPTGSYSPLHF.

The rearrangement uses TRBV7-9 and TRBJ1-2, with unresolved D. The CDR3 spans 13 residues. V lost 4 bases and J 8 bases, leaving 14 bases between the germline ends. Germline assignment: CDR1 SEHNR and CDR2 FQNEAQ (reference sequence). This CDR3 is CASSSSPLGGYTF. CDR3 nucleotide sequence: TGTGCCAGCAGCTCTTCACCCCTTGGAGGCTACACCTTC.

This clonotype was observed at least ten times. This rearrangement joins TRBV4-2 to TRBJ2-7; the D is unclear. Germline V gene data show CDR1 as LGHNA and CDR2 as YNFKEQ. This CDR3 has 12 residues. Trimming removed 4 bases at V and 0 bases at J, with 4 bases between. CDR3 protein: CASSRDSYEQYF. The CDR3 nucleotides read TGTGCCAGCAGCCGGGACTCCTACGAGCAGTACTTC.

V usage is TRBV9 and J usage is TRBJ2-7, with 8 bases that match TRBD1. Germline CDR1 SGDLS, CDR2 YYNGEE. The CDR3 runs 14 residues. The V and J ends lost 1 base and 7 bases, in that order; junction bases with no gene match: 7. In nucleotides, the CDR3 is TGTGCCAGCAGCGTAAGTCAGGGGGCCGGAGAGCAGTACTTC. It specifies CASSVSQGAGEQYF.

The sample holds a few counts of this clonotype. This sequence joins TRBV5-6 and TRBJ2-7; D is uncertain. This CDR3 region has 13 residues. Germline CDR1 is SGHDT and CDR2 is YYEEEE. The ends were cut back, 0 bases at V and 3 bases at J, with 7 bases in the middle. CDR3 DNA sequence: TGTGCCAGCAGCTTGGCCGGATACTACGAGCAGTACTTC. It translates to CASSLAGYYEQYF.